One TCR beta chain is described in this entry. Its specificity is not known. This entry is derived from a study of cytomegalovirus exposure and HLA in healthy donors. Study overall: Prior work identified 95 million to 120 million unique TCR beta sequences in approximately 180 million T cells.

Nominal health characterized the donors when sampled, though unrecorded immune exposures were likely. Study-wide points: TCR beta sequences reportedly predicted most subjects' HLA-A and HLA-B alleles accurately.

60 Vbeta and 13 Jbeta primers were used in PCR. Clones were sequenced by immunoSEQ multiplex PCR, and TCRdb holds only the in-frame ones, with some missing. In the table there are roughly 93,000 clones, roughly 80% of which are singletons. This CDR3 comprises 17 residues. CDR1 is LGHNA, CDR2 YSLEER, per germline. The V and J ends lost 3 bases and 0 bases, in that order; junction bases with no gene match: 10. This receptor was taken from a man aged 35 to 55 in good health and CMV-seronegative. The sample taken for sequencing was PBMCs. The chain is built from TRBV4-3 and TRBJ1-2; 7 bases fit TRBD1. The CDR3 region has the DNA TGCGCCAGCAGCCATCTCAGTCGGACAGGCACTAACTATGGCTACACCTTC. Residues: CASSHLSRTGTNYGYTF.